A single sample gave rise to the 30 T cell receptor beta chains below, sequenced in a study of blood T cells in healthy people across ages. Next came a second PCR, run for about 6 to 12 cycles, which used a sample-barcoded 5' primer along with a J-beta primer mix. Each CDR3 protein gets one entry after TCRdb re-called the 5' RACE reads with MiXCR. Of around 520,000 distinct CDR3 sequences listed, approximately 26% are singletons. Another study also made use of these data, one on T cells of mothers and their children.

The sequenced sample was blood. The receptors originated from a boy under 10 years old in good health.

This chain links TRBV5-1 with TRBJ1-4; 12 bases map to TRBD1. CDR3 length: 15 residues. V was clipped by 3 bases and J by 6 bases; unmatched bases: 3. Germline V gives CDR1 SGHRS, CDR2 YFSETQ. CDR3 DNA sequence: TGCGCCAGCAGCTCGGGACAGGGGGCGGATGAAAAACTGTTTTTT. Protein sequence: CASSSGQGADEKLFF.

The chain joins TRBV7-8 to TRBJ2-7, with 12 bases identical to TRBD2. The V gene end was trimmed by 5 bases and the J gene end by 6 bases; junction bases not matched to a gene: 17. From germline, CDR1 is SGHVS and CDR2 FQNEAQ. CDR3 size: 18 residues. Here the CDR3 reads CASSPGWTSGNGRSEQYF. CDR3 coding DNA: TGTGCCAGCAGCCCCGGGTGGACTAGCGGGAACGGTCGTAGCGAGCAGTACTTC. The entire variable domain, with the rest obtained from reference TRBV7-8 and TRBJ2-7, is as follows: GAGVSQSPRYKVAKRGQDVALRCDPISGHVSLFWYQQALGQGPEFLTYFQNEAQLDKSGLPSDRFFAERPEGSVSTLKIQRTQQEDSAVYLCASSPGWTSGNGRSEQYFGPGTRLTVT.

This clonotype was counted between two and nine times. CDR3 in amino acids: CSARDRGSVYEQYF. DNA of the CDR3: TGCAGTGCTAGAGATCGAGGTAGCGTCTACGAGCAGTACTTC. This rearrangement joins TRBV20-1 to TRBJ2-5; D may be TRBD2 (5 bases). The J call may be incorrect, as the DNA end agrees better with TRBJ2-7. This CDR3 region has 14 residues. Germline lookup yields CDR1 DFQATT and CDR2 SNEGSKA (reference sequence).

Ten or more counts support this clonotype. J is TRBJ1-4 and V is TRBV6-1; a weak D match, TRBD1 (6 bases). This CDR3 spans 14 amino acids. Trimming shortened V by 7 bases and J by 4 bases, and 13 bases separated the two germline ends. Per germline, CDR1 MNHNS and CDR2 SASEGT. The CDR3 DNA is TGTGCCAGCAAAATAGGGGGACATAATGAAAAACTGTTTTTT. The encoded protein is CASKIGGHNEKLFF.

The chain couples TRBV11-2 to TRBJ2-1; 14 bases agree with TRBD2. V trimming: 8 bases; J trimming: 8 bases; junction bases outside the gene matches: 14. Germline V gene lookup returns CDR1 SGHAT and CDR2 FQNNGV. This CDR3 has 17 residues. CDR3: CASLALYGTSGSDEQFF. The CDR3 coding sequence is TGTGCCAGCTTAGCCCTATATGGGACTAGCGGGAGCGATGAGCAGTTCTTC.

This clonotype turned up a few times. The gene calls are TRBV29-1 and TRBJ2-5, with D maybe TRBD2 (5 bases). The DNA end lines up better with TRBJ2-1; the J call may be wrong. CDR1 is SQVTM, CDR2 ANQGSEA, per germline. The CDR3 is 12 residues long. CDR3 coding DNA: TGCAGCGTCGTTCGACTAAAGGATGAGCAGTTCTTC. Translation gives CSVVRLKDEQFF.

This clonotype was observed a few times. The DNA of the CDR3 is TGTGCCAGCAGCTTATACCAGAGCACAGATACGCAGTATTTT. Residues: CASSLYQSTDTQYF. J is TRBJ2-3 and V is TRBV7-2; no definite D call. Germline lookup yields CDR1 SGHTA and CDR2 FQGNSA. This CDR3 has 14 amino acids. V was clipped by 2 bases and J by 0 bases, with 6 bases between them. Using reference TRBV7-2 and TRBJ2-3 for the parts outside the CDR3, the full variable domain is GAGVSQSPSNKVTEKGKDVELRCDPISGHTALYWYRQSLGQGLEFLIYFQGNSAPDKSGLPSDRFSAERTGGSVSTLTIQRTQQEDSAVYLCASSLYQSTDTQYFGPGTRLTVL.

This sequence joins TRBV20-1 and TRBJ2-5, with TRBD2 as a possible D gene (5 bases). CDR1 and CDR2 from the germline V gene are DFQATT and SNEGSKA (reference sequence). This CDR3 has 13 residues. V lost 6 bases to trimming and J lost 4 bases, with 15 bases between them. The CDR3 protein is CSAGGALGETQYF. As DNA, the CDR3 is TGCAGTGCCGGAGGAGCCCTGGGAGAGACCCAGTACTTC.

The chain combines TRBV20-1 with TRBJ2-5, with TRBD2 matching 11 bases. Germline V gene lookup returns CDR1 DFQATT and CDR2 SNEGSKA (reference sequence). This CDR3 is built from 16 residues. J gave up 5 bases and V 4 bases, and 12 bases lay outside the gene matches. The CDR3, as DNA: TGCAGTGCTACTGTGTTAGCGGGAGGGCCTGAGGAGACCCAGTACTTC. The encoded protein is CSATVLAGGPEETQYF.

The chain has TRBV12-3 or TRBV12-4 and TRBJ2-2; D is unresolved. The CDR3 length is 15 residues. Between the trimmed V and J ends, which lost 1 base and 5 bases, there was a span of 11 bases. The CDR3 region is CASSLGDVWTGELFF. In nucleotides, the CDR3 is TGTGCCAGCAGTTTAGGGGATGTTTGGACCGGGGAGCTGTTTTTT.

This clonotype was seen only a few times. The chain has TRBV12-3 or TRBV12-4 and TRBJ2-3; D uncertain. CDR3 length: 13 amino acids. Trimming shortened V by 6 bases and J by 7 bases, and 14 bases separated the two germline ends. DNA for the CDR3: TGTGCCAGCAGCCGCGGCCCCGAACATACGCAGTATTTT. Protein product: CASSRGPEHTQYF.

This clonotype was found a few times. The chain employs TRBV6-5 and TRBJ2-3; 12 bases map to TRBD2. In germline, CDR1 is MNHEY, CDR2 SVGAGI. The CDR3 is made up of 16 amino acids. J lost 4 bases, V lost 4 bases, and 6 bases had no gene match. The CDR3: CASSLASGGASDTQYF. The CDR3 DNA reads as TGTGCCAGCAGTTTGGCTAGCGGGGGGGCCTCAGATACGCAGTATTTT.

V usage is TRBV7-9 and J usage is TRBJ1-1; 7 nucleotides line up with TRBD1. With V trimmed by 6 bases and J by 4 bases, 8 bases remained unmatched. CDR1 is SEHNR, CDR2 FQNEAQ, per germline (reference sequence). The CDR3 extends over 14 amino acids. CDR3 DNA: TGTGCCAGCAGGACAGGGCACCGGGGCACTGAAGCTTTCTTT. As protein: CASRTGHRGTEAFF.

This clonotype was seen a handful of times. This chain links TRBV5-1 with TRBJ2-7; D could derive from TRBD1 or TRBD2 (5 bases each). The CDR3 is 15 amino acids. Germline assignment: CDR1 SGHRS and CDR2 YFSETQ. The V end lost 1 base, the J end lost 0 bases, and 11 bases lay between the germline ends. DNA for the CDR3: TGCGCCAGCAGCTTGAGAGGGGAGAGCTCCTACGAGCAGTACTTC. Translation gives CASSLRGESSYEQYF.

This clonotype was seen only a few times. The J gene is TRBJ2-5, the V gene TRBV3-1, with TRBD1 identical over 8 bases. Germline CDR1 reads LGHDT; CDR2 reads YNNKEL (reference sequence). The junction had 7 bases not matched to a gene; V was cut back by 3 bases and J by 4 bases. The CDR3 has 15 amino acids. The CDR3 reads CASSHGRGLGETQYF. CDR3 nucleotide sequence: TGTGCCAGCAGCCATGGCAGGGGGCTTGGAGAGACCCAGTACTTC.

This clonotype appeared a few times. The V call is TRBV12-5, the J call TRBJ2-4; perhaps D is TRBD1 or TRBD2 (5 bases each). Trimming stripped 6 bases from V and 3 bases from J, with 15 bases between. This CDR3 contains 15 residues. From germline, CDR1 is LGHNT and CDR2 FRNRAP. The CDR3 bases are TGTGCTAGTGGAGAATTGGGACGCGGCAAAAACATTCAGTACTTC. This encodes CASGELGRGKNIQYF.

The rearrangement joins TRBV20-1 to TRBJ2-5; 9 bases fit TRBD1. The V gene's germline CDR1 is DFQATT and CDR2 SNEGSKA (reference sequence). The CDR3 has 15 residues. The J segment lost 2 bases and the V segment lost 1 base, leaving 5 bases of the junction unmatched. In DNA form, the CDR3 reads TGCAGTGCTAGAGCGGGACAGGGTCTACAAGAGACCCAGTACTTC. It specifies CSARAGQGLQETQYF.

The sample holds a few counts of this clonotype. The chain joins TRBV20-1 to TRBJ2-4; D perhaps matches TRBD2 (6 bases). The CDR3 runs to 13 residues. Germline lookup yields CDR1 DFQATT and CDR2 SNEGSKA (reference sequence). V lost 5 bases to trimming and J lost 7 bases, with 15 bases between them. The CDR3 reads CSARLGGWNIQYF. The CDR3 bases are TGCAGTGCTCGGCTCGGGGGTTGGAACATTCAGTACTTC.

Only a few counts were recorded for this clonotype. The gene calls are TRBV20-1 and TRBJ1-4; 7 bases are shared with TRBD1. The CDR3 spans 15 residues. The germline CDR1 and CDR2 sequences are DFQATT and SNEGSKA (reference sequence). The ends lost 6 bases at V and 4 bases at J; junction bases unmatched: 11. The CDR3 loop is CSARGQPTLNEKLFF. The CDR3 nucleotides read TGCAGTGCGAGGGGACAGCCGACTCTTAATGAAAAACTGTTTTTT.

CDR3: CASSSLGGAKEKLFF. The CDR3 DNA follows: TGTGCCAGCAGCTCCTTAGGGGGGGCGAAGGAAAAACTGTTTTTT. This rearrangement joins TRBV7-2 to TRBJ1-4, with D possibly TRBD1 on 6 matching bases. CDR1 and CDR2 from the germline V gene are SGHTA and FQGNSA. V was cut by 4 bases and J by 8 bases, with 17 bases left in between. The CDR3 is made up of 15 amino acids.

This clonotype was detected a few times. Germline is not matched at one junction end, which may reflect a read error. The chain couples TRBV30 to TRBJ2-2; D perhaps matches TRBD2 (5 bases). The V gene's germline CDR1 is GTSNPN and CDR2 SVGIG (reference sequence). CDR3 size: 16 residues. The DNA of the CDR3 is TGTGCCTGGAGGCCCCAGGCGGGTAAGAACACTGGGGAGCTGTTTTTT. It translates to CAWRPQAGKNTGELFF.

This clonotype was observed a few times. V usage is TRBV3-1 and J usage is TRBJ2-7; TRBD1 agrees at 7 bases. Trimming at V came to 0 bases and at J to 5 bases, leaving 13 bases not matched to a gene. The CDR3 is 17 residues long. The germline V gene has CDR1 LGHDT and CDR2 YNNKEL (reference sequence). This CDR3 is CASSQERGRTLPHEQYF. The CDR3 nucleotides read TGTGCCAGCAGCCAAGAAAGGGGGCGGACACTACCCCACGAGCAGTACTTC.

This clonotype was seen a handful of times. The junction and the germline gene differ at one end; a read error may be behind it. J is TRBJ2-5 and V is TRBV20-1, with D perhaps matching TRBD2 (6 bases). The CDR3 has 14 amino acids. Germline V gene data show CDR1 as DFQATT and CDR2 as SNEGSKA (reference sequence). CDR3 residues: CSARGADYQQTQYF. Written as DNA, the CDR3 is TGCAGTGCTAGAGGGGCGGACTACCAACAGACCCAGTACTTC.

The chain combines TRBV6-1 with TRBJ2-5, with 8 nucleotides matching TRBD2. CDR1 MNHNS and CDR2 SASEGT come from the germline V gene. V lost 5 bases, J lost 2 bases, and 13 bases stayed unmatched. This CDR3 spans 17 amino acids. CDR3 in amino acids: CASSHELVGGAQETQYF. The CDR3 DNA reads TGTGCCAGCAGTCATGAGTTAGTCGGGGGGGCACAAGAGACCCAGTACTTC.

There are a few counts of this clonotype. The chain couples TRBV12-3 or TRBV12-4 to TRBJ2-5, with TRBD1 matching 7 bases. Trimming cost V 8 bases and J 0 bases; bases outside gene matches: 6. The CDR3 has 14 residues. As DNA, the CDR3 is TGTGCCAGCGGACTGACAGGGAACCAAGAGACCCAGTACTTC. It codes for CASGLTGNQETQYF.

V is TRBV29-1 and J is TRBJ2-7, with D unresolved. The germline V gene encodes CDR1 SQVTM and CDR2 ANQGSEA. V lost 5 bases, J lost 5 bases, and 13 bases lay in between. CDR3 length equals 12 residues. CDR3 nucleotides: TGCAGCGTTAGGCTAGACGGCGACGAGCAGTACTTC. It yields the protein CSVRLDGDEQYF.

The chain uses TRBV6-6 and TRBJ2-5, with unresolved D. This CDR3 has 14 residues. Germline CDR1 reads MNHNY; CDR2 reads SVGAGI (reference sequence). V shed 3 bases and J shed 1 base, with 9 bases lying between them. The CDR3 protein is CASSYGKFQETQYF. Written as DNA, the CDR3 is TGTGCCAGCAGTTATGGAAAATTCCAAGAGACCCAGTACTTC.

This clonotype was counted only a few times. The genes are TRBV12-3 or TRBV12-4 and TRBJ2-5; 7 nucleotides align to TRBD2. The ends lost 6 bases at V and 4 bases at J; junction bases unmatched: 8. CDR3 length: 14 residues. CDR3 protein: CASRQAGRTETQYF. CDR3 nucleotide sequence: TGTGCCAGCAGGCAAGCGGGGAGAACAGAGACCCAGTACTTC.

This chain links TRBV10-1 with TRBJ2-7; perhaps TRBD1 as D (5 bases). This CDR3 has 13 residues. Germline CDR1 reads WNHNN; CDR2 reads SYGVQD (reference sequence). Deletions cut 3 bases from V and 6 bases from J, with 12 bases between. The CDR3: CASSDQGKGEQYF. CDR3 bases: TGCGCCAGCAGTGATCAGGGAAAGGGCGAGCAGTACTTC.

The chain employs TRBV2 and TRBJ2-7; 8 bases align to TRBD1. Germline values: CDR1 SNHLY, CDR2 FYNNEI. The V and J ends lost 8 bases and 2 bases, in that order; junction bases with no gene match: 11. There are 15 residues in the CDR3. CDR3 region: CASGDLGTGAYEQYF. CDR3 bases: TGTGCCAGCGGGGACCTCGGGACAGGTGCCTACGAGCAGTACTTC.